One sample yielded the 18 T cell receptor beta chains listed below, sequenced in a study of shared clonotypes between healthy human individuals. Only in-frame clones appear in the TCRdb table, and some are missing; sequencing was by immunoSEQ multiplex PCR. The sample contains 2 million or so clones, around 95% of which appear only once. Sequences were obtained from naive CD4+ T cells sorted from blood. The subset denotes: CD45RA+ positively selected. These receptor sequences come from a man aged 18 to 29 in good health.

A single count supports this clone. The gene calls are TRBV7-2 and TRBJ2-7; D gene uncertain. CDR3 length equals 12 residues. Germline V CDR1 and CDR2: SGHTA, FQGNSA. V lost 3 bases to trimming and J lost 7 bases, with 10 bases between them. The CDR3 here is CASSFVLGEQYF. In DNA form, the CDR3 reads TGTGCCAGCAGCTTCGTCCTGGGGGAGCAGTACTTC.

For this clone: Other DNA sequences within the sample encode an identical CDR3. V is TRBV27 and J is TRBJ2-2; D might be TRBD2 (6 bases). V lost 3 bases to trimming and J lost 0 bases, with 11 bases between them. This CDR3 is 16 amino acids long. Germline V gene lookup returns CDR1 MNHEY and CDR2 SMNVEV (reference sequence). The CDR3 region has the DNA TGTGCCAGCAGTTTGGAGCGACTAGCGAACACCGGGGAGCTGTTTTTT. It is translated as CASSLERLANTGELFF.

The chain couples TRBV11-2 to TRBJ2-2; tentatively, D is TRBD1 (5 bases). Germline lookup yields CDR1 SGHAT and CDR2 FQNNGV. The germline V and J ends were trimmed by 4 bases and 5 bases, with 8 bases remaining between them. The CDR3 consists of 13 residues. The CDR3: CASSSRVTGELFF. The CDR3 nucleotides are TGTGCCAGCAGCTCCAGGGTTACCGGGGAGCTGTTTTTT.

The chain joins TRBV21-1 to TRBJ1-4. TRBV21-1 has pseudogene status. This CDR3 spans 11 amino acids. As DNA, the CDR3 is TGTGCCAGCAGCAAAGGGGGAAAACTGTTTTTT. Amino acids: CASSKGGKLFF.

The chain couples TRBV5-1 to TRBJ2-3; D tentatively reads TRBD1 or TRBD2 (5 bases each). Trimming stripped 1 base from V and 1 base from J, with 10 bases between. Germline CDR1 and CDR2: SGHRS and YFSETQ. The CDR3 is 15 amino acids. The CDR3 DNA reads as TGCGCCAGCAGCTTGAAACTAGGGGGCACAGATACGCAGTATTTT. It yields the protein CASSLKLGGTDTQYF.

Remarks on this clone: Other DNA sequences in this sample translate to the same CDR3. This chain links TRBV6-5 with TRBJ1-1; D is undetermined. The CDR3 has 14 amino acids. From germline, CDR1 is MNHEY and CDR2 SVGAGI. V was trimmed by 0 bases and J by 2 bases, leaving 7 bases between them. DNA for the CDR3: TGTGCCAGCAGTTACTCCCGGCTCAACACTGAAGCTTTCTTT. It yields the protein CASSYSRLNTEAFF.

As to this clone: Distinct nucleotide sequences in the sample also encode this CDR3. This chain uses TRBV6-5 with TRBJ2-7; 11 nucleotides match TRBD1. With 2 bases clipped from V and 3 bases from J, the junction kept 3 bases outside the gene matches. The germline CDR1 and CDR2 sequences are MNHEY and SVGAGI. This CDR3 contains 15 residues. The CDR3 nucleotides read TGTGCCAGCAGTTACGGGACAGGGGGTATCTACGAGCAGTACTTC. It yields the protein CASSYGTGGIYEQYF.

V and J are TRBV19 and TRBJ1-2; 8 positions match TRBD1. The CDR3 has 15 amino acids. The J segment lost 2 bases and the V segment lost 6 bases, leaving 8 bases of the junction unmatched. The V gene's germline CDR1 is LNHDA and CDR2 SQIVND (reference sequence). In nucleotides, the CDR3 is TGTGCCAGTAGAGAAACAGGGGGACTGAACTATGGCTACACCTTC. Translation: CASRETGGLNYGYTF.

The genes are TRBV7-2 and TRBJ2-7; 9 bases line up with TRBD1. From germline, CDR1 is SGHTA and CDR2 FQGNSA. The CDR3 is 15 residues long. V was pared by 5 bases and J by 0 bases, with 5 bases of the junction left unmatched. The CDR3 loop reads CASSTQGAFSYEQYF. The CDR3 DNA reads TGTGCCAGCAGCACACAGGGGGCCTTCTCCTACGAGCAGTACTTC.

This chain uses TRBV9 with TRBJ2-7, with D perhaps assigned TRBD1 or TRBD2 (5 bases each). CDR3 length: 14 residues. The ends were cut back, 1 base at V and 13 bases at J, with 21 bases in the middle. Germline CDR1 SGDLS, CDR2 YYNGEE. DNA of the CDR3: TGTGCCAGCAGCGTAACGAGGGGCGACCCTAGGGATTACTTC. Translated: CASSVTRGDPRDYF.

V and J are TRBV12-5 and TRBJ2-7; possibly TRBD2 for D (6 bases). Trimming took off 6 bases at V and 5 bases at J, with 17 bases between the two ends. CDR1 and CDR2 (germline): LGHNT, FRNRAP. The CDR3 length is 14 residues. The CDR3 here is CASGPGLHRDEQYF. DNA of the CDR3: TGTGCTAGTGGGCCGGGACTCCACCGGGACGAGCAGTACTTC.

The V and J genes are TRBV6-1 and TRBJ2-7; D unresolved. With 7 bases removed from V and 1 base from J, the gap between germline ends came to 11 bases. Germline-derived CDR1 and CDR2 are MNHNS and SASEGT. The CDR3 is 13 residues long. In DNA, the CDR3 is TGTGCCAGCATACGAGACCGATCCTACGAGCAGTACTTC. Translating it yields CASIRDRSYEQYF.

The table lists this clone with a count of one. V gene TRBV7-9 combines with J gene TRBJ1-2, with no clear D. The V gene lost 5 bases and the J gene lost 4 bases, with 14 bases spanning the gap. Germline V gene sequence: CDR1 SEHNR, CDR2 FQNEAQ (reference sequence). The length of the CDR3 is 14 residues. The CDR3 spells CASSISDGIYGYTF. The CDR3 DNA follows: TGTGCCAGCAGCATCTCAGACGGAATCTATGGCTACACCTTC.

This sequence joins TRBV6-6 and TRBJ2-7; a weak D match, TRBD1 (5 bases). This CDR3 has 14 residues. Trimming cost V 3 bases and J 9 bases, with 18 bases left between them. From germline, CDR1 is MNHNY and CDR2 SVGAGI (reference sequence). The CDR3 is CASSYDPKTVTQYF. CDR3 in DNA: TGTGCCAGCAGTTATGACCCTAAGACAGTGACGCAGTACTTC.

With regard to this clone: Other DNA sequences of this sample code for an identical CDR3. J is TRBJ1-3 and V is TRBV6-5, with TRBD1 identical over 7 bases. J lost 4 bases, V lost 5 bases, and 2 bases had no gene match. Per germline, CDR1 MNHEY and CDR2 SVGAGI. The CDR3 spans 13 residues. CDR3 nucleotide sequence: TGTGCCAGCAGTAGGGACAGCGGAAACACCATATATTTT. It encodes CASSRDSGNTIYF.

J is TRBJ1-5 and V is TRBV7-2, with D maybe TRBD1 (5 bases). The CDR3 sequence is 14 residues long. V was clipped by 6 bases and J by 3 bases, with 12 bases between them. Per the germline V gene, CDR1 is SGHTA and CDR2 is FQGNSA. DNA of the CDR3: TGTGCCAGCAGTCAAGGGGACCTCAATCAGCCCCAGCATTTT. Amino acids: CASSQGDLNQPQHF.

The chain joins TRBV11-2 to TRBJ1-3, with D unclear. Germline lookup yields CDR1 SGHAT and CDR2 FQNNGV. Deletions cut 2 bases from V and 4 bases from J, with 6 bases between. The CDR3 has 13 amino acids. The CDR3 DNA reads TGTGCCAGCAGCTTAAGTTTGGGAAACACCATATATTTT. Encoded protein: CASSLSLGNTIYF. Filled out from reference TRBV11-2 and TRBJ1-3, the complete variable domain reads EAGVAQSPRYKIIEKRQSVAFWCNPISGHATLYWYQQILGQGPKLLIQFQNNGVVDDSQLPKDRFSAERLKGVDSTLKIQPAKLEDSAVYLCASSLSLGNTIYFGEGSWLTVV.

Here the CDR3 DNA reads TGTGCCAGCAGTTTATTGCCCCAGGGGGCTCAGCCCCAGCATTTT. It codes for CASSLLPQGAQPQHF. The rearrangement joins TRBV28 to TRBJ1-5; 8 bases are shared with TRBD1. The CDR3 sequence is 15 residues long. J was trimmed by 6 bases and V by 1 base; bases with no gene match: 5. Germline V gene data show CDR1 as MDHEN and CDR2 as SYDVKM. Full variable domain (outside the CDR3, taken from reference TRBV28 and TRBJ1-5): DVKVTQSSRYLVKRTGEKVFLECVQDMDHENMFWYRQDPGLGLRLIYFSYDVKMKEKGDIPEGYSVSREKKERFSLILESASTNQTSMYLCASSLLPQGAQPQHFGDGTRLSIL.